These T cell receptor beta chains were read from a single sample in a study of CD8 T cells in ankylosing spondylitis. TCRdb reprocessed the 5' RACE reads via MiXCR and lists one record per CDR3 protein. The sample has 150,000 to 200,000 distinct CDR3 sequences, more than 9% seen once. The specimen was blood, either unsorted or a sorted T cell fraction (not recorded which). These receptors came from a male donor with ankylosing spondylitis or in good health (not recorded which). The CDR3 runs from the conserved cysteine through the conserved F or W. D genes are given only for firm matches. Clone sizes are given selectively: once, few, many, or a class where the clone is expanded.

clone_size	d_call	v_call	j_call	cdr3_nt	cdr3_aa
many	NA	TRBV5-1	TRBJ2-2	TGCGCCAGCAGCTTTCAGGGCGGGACCGGGGAGCTGTTTTTT	CASSFQGGTGELFF
many	NA	TRBV5-1	TRBJ2-1	TGCGCCAGCAGTCCCGGGACACACAATGAGCAGTTCTTC	CASSPGTHNEQFF
many	TRBD2	TRBV4-2	TRBJ2-7	TGTGCCAGCAGCCAAGAGGCTAGCGGGGGGAAATACGAGCAGTACTTC	CASSQEASGGKYEQYF
many	TRBD2	TRBV20-1	TRBJ2-3	TGCAGTGCTACCGGGTTAGCGGGGGACGAAGATACGCAGTATTTT	CSATGLAGDEDTQYF
many	NA	TRBV12-3/TRBV12-4	TRBJ2-2	TGTGCCAGCAGTTTGGGCCTACAGGGAACCGGGGAGCTGTTTTTT	CASSLGLQGTGELFF
many	NA	TRBV6-5	TRBJ2-6	TGTGCCAGCAGTTCGCGCGTCATCTCTGGGGCCAACGTCCTGACTTTC	CASSSRVISGANVLTF
many	NA	TRBV12-3/TRBV12-4	TRBJ2-5	TGTGCCAGCTGCTATCAAGAGACCCAGTACTTC	CASCYQETQYF
many	NA	TRBV6-5	TRBJ1-4	TGTGCCAGCAGTTACTCGGGCAGGGATTGGGAAAAACTGTTTTTT	CASSYSGRDWEKLFF
NA	TRBD1	TRBV7-9	TRBJ2-7	TGTGCCAGCAGCTTTAGGGACAGTTTCTACGAGCAGTACTTC	CASSFRDSFYEQYF
many	NA	TRBV27	TRBJ2-7	TGTGCCAGCAGTTTAAAGACAGGCTCCTACGAGCAGTACTTC	CASSLKTGSYEQYF
many	NA	TRBV24-1	TRBJ1-5	TGTGCCACCAGTGACGCGAATCAGCCCCAGCATTTT	CATSDANQPQHF
many	TRBD1	TRBV9	TRBJ2-3	TGTGCCAGCAGCGCCAGGGGGCAAGATACGCAGTATTTT	CASSARGQDTQYF
many	TRBD2	TRBV29-1	TRBJ2-2	TGCAGCGTTCTAGCGGGAGGCACCGGGGAGCTGTTTTTT	CSVLAGGTGELFF
many	NA	TRBV29-1	TRBJ1-5	TGCAGCGTCGCCAAGGAGGGTGATCAGCCCCAGCATTTT	CSVAKEGDQPQHF
many	NA	TRBV12-3/TRBV12-4	TRBJ2-5	TGTGCCAGCAGTTCACAGGGAAGTGAACAAGAGACCCAGTACTTC	CASSSQGSEQETQYF
many	NA	TRBV20-1	TRBJ1-1	TGCAGTGCCTGGGGACATACCAACACTGAAGCTTTCTTT	CSAWGHTNTEAFF
many	TRBD1	TRBV9	TRBJ1-2	TGTGCCAGCAGCCTCGACAGGGACTATGGCTACACCTTC	CASSLDRDYGYTF
many	NA	TRBV2	TRBJ1-5	TGTGCCAGCACAAATGTGGGGGGGAACCAGCCCCAGCATTTT	CASTNVGGNQPQHF